One and the same sample provided the 15 T cell receptor beta chains below, sequenced in a study of blood T cell repertoires in COVID-19. The assay was immunoSEQ multiplex PCR, and TCRdb's table has in-frame clones only and misses some. The table lists some 200,000 clones, 80% to 90% of them singletons. The specimen sequenced was peripheral blood. These receptors originate from a young man with active or convalescent COVID-19.

V is TRBV6-5 and J is TRBJ1-1; D remains ambiguous. This CDR3 comprises 13 residues. Germline values: CDR1 MNHEY, CDR2 SVGAGI. Trimming took 5 bases from V and 4 from J, leaving 11 bases between them. CDR3 amino acids: CASSPRSFTEAFF. CDR3 DNA: TGTGCCAGCAGTCCGAGATCGTTCACTGAAGCTTTCTTT.

The genes are TRBV4-1 and TRBJ2-3; 8 nucleotides agree with TRBD2. The junction had 6 bases not matched to a gene; V was cut back by 2 bases and J by 5 bases. Germline loops: CDR1 MGHRA, CDR2 YSYEKL. The CDR3 totals 15 residues. CDR3 protein: CASSQREGQGDTQYF. In DNA form, the CDR3 reads TGCGCCAGCAGCCAACGGGAGGGCCAGGGAGATACGCAGTATTTT.

This clone appeared a few times. The V call is TRBV19, the J call TRBJ1-6; D possibly corresponds to TRBD1 (6 bases). The CDR3 covers 15 residues. Germline CDR1 and CDR2: LNHDA and SQIVND (reference sequence). Trimming left V 9 bases short and J 8 bases short, with 20 bases between. The CDR3 DNA reads as TGTGCCAGCAAGACAGGTTCGGGTCGGGATTCACCCCTCCACTTT. Translated, it gives CASKTGSGRDSPLHF.

The V gene is TRBV27, the J gene TRBJ2-1, with a possible D match to TRBD2 (6 bases). The V gene lost 3 bases and the J gene lost 8 bases, with 11 bases spanning the gap. Germline-derived CDR1 and CDR2 are MNHEY and SMNVEV (reference sequence). CDR3 length: 13 residues. The CDR3 DNA reads TGTGCCAGCAGTTTCCGGGGAGGCGATGAGCAGTTCTTC. Translating it yields CASSFRGGDEQFF.

This clone has a count of ten or more. The V gene is TRBV18, the J gene TRBJ1-5, with 9 bases aligning to TRBD1. CDR1 and CDR2 from the germline V gene are KGHSH and LQKENI. Losses at the gene ends were 4 bases for V and 0 bases for J; bases not matched to a gene: 1. This CDR3 has 15 residues. CDR3 loop: CASSLGQGSNQPQHF. In nucleotides, the CDR3 is TGTGCCAGCTCACTGGGACAGGGTAGCAATCAGCCCCAGCATTTT.

The V call is TRBV5-8, the J call TRBJ1-5, with 9 bases that match TRBD1. CDR1 and CDR2 from the germline V gene are SGHTS and YDEGEE. The CDR3 sequence is 15 residues long. Trimming removed 3 bases from V and 4 bases from J; junction bases left unmatched: 5. CDR3 amino acids: CASSSTGGGNQPQHF. The CDR3 DNA sequence: TGTGCCAGCAGCTCCACAGGGGGCGGAAATCAGCCCCAGCATTTT.

V usage is TRBV3-1 (or the pseudogene TRBV3-2) and J usage is TRBJ1-6, with TRBD1 identical over 7 bases. The ends lost 6 bases at V and 4 bases at J; junction bases unmatched: 6. CDR1 LGHDT and CDR2 YNNKEL come from the germline V gene (reference sequence). The CDR3 is 15 amino acids. DNA for the CDR3: TGTGCCAGCAGTTTAAGGACAGGTTATAATTCACCCCTCCACTTT. This translates into CASSLRTGYNSPLHF.

This rearrangement joins TRBV19 to TRBJ1-6, with D possibly matching TRBD1 (6 bases). The germline gives CDR1 LNHDA, CDR2 SQIVND (reference sequence). V lost 4 bases to trimming and J lost 6 bases, with 22 bases between them. The CDR3 covers 18 residues. The CDR3 DNA reads as TGTGCCAGTAGTACGATGCTAAACAGGGCAGGAGTTAATTCACCCCTCCACTTT. Amino acid sequence: CASSTMLNRAGVNSPLHF.

The CDR3 DNA reads as TGTGCCAGTACCTCAGGGCAGAGCAATCAGCCCCAGCATTTT. Translation gives CASTSGQSNQPQHF. The chain has TRBV19 and TRBJ1-5; D may be TRBD1 (5 bases). CDR3 length equals 14 residues. The germline V gene encodes CDR1 LNHDA and CDR2 SQIVND (reference sequence). Trimming took off 7 bases at V and 1 base at J, with 11 bases between the two ends.

This sequence joins TRBV7-3 and TRBJ1-3; the match to TRBD1 covers 8 bases. The CDR3 sequence is 17 residues long. V gave up 0 bases and J gave up 8 bases; unmatched junction bases: 12. Germline CDR1 SGHTA, CDR2 FQGTGA. The CDR3 DNA reads as TGTGCCAGCAGCTTAACCGTGGGACAGGAGTTCGAGCACACCATATATTTT. As protein: CASSLTVGQEFEHTIYF.

This chain joins TRBV4-1 and TRBJ1-1; no reliable D call. Germline values: CDR1 MGHRA, CDR2 YSYEKL. Trimming cost V 1 base and J 8 bases, with 14 bases left between them. This CDR3 region has 14 residues. The CDR3 is CASSQVGFREEAFF. CDR3 coding DNA: TGCGCCAGCAGCCAAGTAGGATTTCGGGAGGAAGCTTTCTTT.

The CDR3 protein is CASSQAGREDNSPLHF. The CDR3 nucleotides are TGTGCCAGCAGCCAAGCCGGCAGGGAAGATAATTCACCCCTCCACTTT. The chain links TRBV3-1 (or the pseudogene TRBV3-2) to TRBJ1-6; the D gene is possibly TRBD1 (5 bases). There are 16 residues in the CDR3. Trimming cost V 1 base and J 5 bases, with 12 bases left between them. Looked up from germline, CDR1 is LGHDT and CDR2 is YNNKEL (reference sequence).

The chain employs TRBV4-3 and TRBJ2-7; 10 bases match TRBD1. The CDR3 consists of 15 residues. V dropped 5 bases and J dropped 2; count of bases not matched to a gene: 6. Germline CDR1 LGHNA, CDR2 YSLEER. For the CDR3, the DNA is TGCGCCAGCAGCATGACAGGGGGCCTGGCCTACGAGCAGTACTTC. It is translated as CASSMTGGLAYEQYF.

This clone was counted between two and nine times. The chain links TRBV5-6 to TRBJ2-7, with unresolved D. The CDR3 length is 12 residues. Germline values: CDR1 SGHDT, CDR2 YYEEEE. Trimming shortened V by 4 bases and J by 3 bases, and 8 bases separated the two germline ends. The DNA for the CDR3 is TGTGCCAGCAGCGCCGCGGACTACGAGCAGTACGTC. It translates to CASSAADYEQYV.

The chain employs TRBV7-3 and TRBJ1-2; TRBD1 matches 9 bases. V was clipped by 10 bases and J by 4 bases; unmatched bases: 10. There are 14 residues in the CDR3. CDR1 is SGHTA, CDR2 FQGTGA, per germline. CDR3 region: CAIQGQGSLYGYTF. The DNA of the CDR3 is TGTGCCATCCAGGGACAGGGTTCTCTCTATGGCTACACCTTC. Together with reference TRBV7-3 and TRBJ1-2, the CDR3 gives the full variable domain: GAGVSQTPSNKVTEKGKYVELRCDPISGHTALYWYRQSLGQGPEFLIYFQGTGAADDSGLPNDRFFAVRPEGSVSTLKIQRTERGDSAVYLCAIQGQGSLYGYTFGSGTRLTVV.